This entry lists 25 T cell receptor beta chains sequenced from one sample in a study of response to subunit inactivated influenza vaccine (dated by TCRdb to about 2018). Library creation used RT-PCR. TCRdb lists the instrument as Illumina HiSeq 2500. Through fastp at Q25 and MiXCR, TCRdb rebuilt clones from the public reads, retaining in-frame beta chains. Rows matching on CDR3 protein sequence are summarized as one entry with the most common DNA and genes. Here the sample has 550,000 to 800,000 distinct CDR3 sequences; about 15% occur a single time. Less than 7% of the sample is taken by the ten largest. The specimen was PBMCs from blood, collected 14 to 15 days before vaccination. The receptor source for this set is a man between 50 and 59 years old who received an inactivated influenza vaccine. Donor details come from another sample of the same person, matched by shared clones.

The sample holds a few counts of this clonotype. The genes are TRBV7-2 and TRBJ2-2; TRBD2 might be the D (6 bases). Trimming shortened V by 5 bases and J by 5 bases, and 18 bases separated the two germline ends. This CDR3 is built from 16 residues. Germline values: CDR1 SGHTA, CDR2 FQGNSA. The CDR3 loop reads CASSPHGLGGTGELFF. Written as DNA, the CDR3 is TGTGCCAGCAGCCCACATGGGCTTGGGGGGACCGGGGAGCTGTTTTTT.

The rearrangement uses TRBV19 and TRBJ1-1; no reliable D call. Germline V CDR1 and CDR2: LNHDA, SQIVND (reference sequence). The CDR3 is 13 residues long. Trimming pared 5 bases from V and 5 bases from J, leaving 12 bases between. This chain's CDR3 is CASSVSGKTEAFF. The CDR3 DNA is TGTGCCAGTAGTGTGAGCGGAAAGACTGAAGCTTTCTTT. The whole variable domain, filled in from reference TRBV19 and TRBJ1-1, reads DGGITQSPKYLFRKEGQNVTLSCEQNLNHDAMYWYRQDPGQGLRLIYYSQIVNDFQKGDIAEGYSVSREKKESFPLTVTSAQKNPTAFYLCASSVSGKTEAFFGQGTRLTVV.

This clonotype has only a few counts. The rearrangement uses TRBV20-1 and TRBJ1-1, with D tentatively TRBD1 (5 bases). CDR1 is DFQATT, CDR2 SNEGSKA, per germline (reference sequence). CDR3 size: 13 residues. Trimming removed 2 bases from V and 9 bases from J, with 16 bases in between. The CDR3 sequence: CSARSRDSGKAFF. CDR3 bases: TGCAGTGCTAGATCACGGGACTCGGGGAAAGCTTTCTTT.

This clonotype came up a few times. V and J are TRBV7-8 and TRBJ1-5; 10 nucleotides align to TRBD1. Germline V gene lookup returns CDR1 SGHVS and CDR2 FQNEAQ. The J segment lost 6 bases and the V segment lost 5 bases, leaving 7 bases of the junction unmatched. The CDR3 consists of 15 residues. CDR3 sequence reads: CASSTGTGDVQPQHF. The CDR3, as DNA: TGTGCCAGCAGCACCGGGACAGGGGATGTTCAGCCCCAGCATTTT.

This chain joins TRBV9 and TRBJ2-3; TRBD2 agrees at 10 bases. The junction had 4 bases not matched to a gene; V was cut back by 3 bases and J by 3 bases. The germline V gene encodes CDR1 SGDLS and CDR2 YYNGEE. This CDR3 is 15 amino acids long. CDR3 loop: CASSASGSGTDTQYF. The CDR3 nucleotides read TGTGCCAGCAGCGCTAGCGGGAGTGGTACAGATACGCAGTATTTT.

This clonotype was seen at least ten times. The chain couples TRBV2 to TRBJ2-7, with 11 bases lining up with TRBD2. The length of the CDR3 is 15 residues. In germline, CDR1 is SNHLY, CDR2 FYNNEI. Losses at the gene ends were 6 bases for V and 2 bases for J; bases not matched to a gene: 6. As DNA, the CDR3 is TGTGCCAGCAGCACGACTAGCGGGGTAACCTACGAGCAGTACTTC. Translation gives CASSTTSGVTYEQYF.

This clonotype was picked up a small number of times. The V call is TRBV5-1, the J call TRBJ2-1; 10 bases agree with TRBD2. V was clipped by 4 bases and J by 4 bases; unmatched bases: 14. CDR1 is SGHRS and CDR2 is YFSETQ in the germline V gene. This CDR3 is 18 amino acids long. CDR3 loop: CASSIGQGSGGGYNEQFF. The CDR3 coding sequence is TGCGCCAGCAGCATCGGACAGGGAAGCGGGGGGGGATACAATGAGCAGTTCTTC.

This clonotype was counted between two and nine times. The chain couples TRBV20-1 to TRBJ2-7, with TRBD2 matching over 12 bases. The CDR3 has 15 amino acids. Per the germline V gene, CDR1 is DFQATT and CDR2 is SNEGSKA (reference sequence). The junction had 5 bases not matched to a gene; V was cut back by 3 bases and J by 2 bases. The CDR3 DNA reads TGCAGTGCTAGGACTAGCGGGAGTCTTGCCTACGAGCAGTACTTC. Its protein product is CSARTSGSLAYEQYF.

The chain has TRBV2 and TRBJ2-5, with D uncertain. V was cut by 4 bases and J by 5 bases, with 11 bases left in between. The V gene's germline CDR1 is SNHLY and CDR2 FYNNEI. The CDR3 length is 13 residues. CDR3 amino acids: CASSGTRRETQYF. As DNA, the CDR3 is TGTGCCAGCAGTGGGACCCGTCGTGAGACCCAGTACTTC.

In DNA, the CDR3 is TGTGCCACCAGCAGAGATATCGTCGGCAATCAGCCCCAGCATTTT. Translating it yields CATSRDIVGNQPQHF. The chain employs TRBV15 and TRBJ1-5; D uncertain. This CDR3 is built from 15 residues. V lost 0 bases to trimming and J lost 2 bases, with 8 bases between them. Looked up from germline, CDR1 is LNHNV and CDR2 is YYDKDF (reference sequence).

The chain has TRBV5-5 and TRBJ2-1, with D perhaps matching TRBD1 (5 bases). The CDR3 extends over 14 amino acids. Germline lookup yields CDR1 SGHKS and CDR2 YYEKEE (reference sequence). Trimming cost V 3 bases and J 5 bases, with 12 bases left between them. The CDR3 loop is CASSSVGADNEQFF. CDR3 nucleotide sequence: TGTGCCAGCAGCTCCGTTGGGGCGGACAATGAGCAGTTCTTC.

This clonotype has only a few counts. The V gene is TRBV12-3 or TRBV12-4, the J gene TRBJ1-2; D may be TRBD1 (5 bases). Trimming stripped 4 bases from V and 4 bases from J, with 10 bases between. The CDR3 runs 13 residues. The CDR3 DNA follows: TGTGCCAGCAGTTCGGGGGTGAGCTATGGCTACACCTTC. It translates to CASSSGVSYGYTF.

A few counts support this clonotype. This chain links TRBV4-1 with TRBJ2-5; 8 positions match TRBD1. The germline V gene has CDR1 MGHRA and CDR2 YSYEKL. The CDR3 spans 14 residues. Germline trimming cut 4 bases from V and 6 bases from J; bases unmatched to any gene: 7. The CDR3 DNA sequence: TGCGCCAGCAGCCGAGGACAGGGAGGCAAGACCCAGTACTTC. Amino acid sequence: CASSRGQGGKTQYF.

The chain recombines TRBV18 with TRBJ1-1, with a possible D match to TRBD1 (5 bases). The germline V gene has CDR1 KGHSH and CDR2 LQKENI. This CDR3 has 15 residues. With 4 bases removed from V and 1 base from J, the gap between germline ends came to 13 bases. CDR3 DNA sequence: TGTGCCAGCTCACTAATGGGACGGGAGAACACTGAAGCTTTCTTT. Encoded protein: CASSLMGRENTEAFF.

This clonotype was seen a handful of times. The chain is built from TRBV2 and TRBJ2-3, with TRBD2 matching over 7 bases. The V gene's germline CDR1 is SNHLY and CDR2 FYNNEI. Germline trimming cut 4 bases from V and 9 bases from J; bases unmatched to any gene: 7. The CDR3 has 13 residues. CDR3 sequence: CASSVGLGSTQYF. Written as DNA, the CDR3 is TGTGCCAGCAGTGTAGGACTAGGCTCGACGCAGTATTTT.

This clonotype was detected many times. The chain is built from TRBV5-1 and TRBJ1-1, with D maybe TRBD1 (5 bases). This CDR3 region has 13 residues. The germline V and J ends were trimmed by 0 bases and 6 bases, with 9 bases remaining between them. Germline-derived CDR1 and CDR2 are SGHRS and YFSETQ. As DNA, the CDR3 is TGCGCCAGCAGCTTGGGGCAGGGCGCTGAAGCTTTCTTT. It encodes CASSLGQGAEAFF.

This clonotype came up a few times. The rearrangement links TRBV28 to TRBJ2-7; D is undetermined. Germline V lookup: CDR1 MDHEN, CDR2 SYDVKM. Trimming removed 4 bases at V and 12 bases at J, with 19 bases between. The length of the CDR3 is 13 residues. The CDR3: CASSSNPGRFRYF. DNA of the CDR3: TGTGCCAGCAGTTCCAACCCAGGACGGTTCAGGTACTTC.

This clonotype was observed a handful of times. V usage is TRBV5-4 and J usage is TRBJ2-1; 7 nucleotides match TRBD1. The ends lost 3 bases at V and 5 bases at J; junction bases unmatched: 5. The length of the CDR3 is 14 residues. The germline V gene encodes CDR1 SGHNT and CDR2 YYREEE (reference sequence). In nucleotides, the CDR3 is TGTGCCAGCAGCTCAGAGGGGGCCCACAATGAGCAGTTCTTC. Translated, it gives CASSSEGAHNEQFF.

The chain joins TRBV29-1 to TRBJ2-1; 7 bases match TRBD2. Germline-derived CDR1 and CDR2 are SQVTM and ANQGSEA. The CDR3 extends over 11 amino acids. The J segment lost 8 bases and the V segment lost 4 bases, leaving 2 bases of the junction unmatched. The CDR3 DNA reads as TGCAGCGTTGGACTAGCCCATGAGCAGTTCTTC. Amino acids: CSVGLAHEQFF.

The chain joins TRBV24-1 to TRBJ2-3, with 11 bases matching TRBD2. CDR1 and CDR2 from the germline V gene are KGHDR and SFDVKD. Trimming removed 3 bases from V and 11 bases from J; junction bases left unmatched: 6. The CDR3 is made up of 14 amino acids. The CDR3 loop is CATSDTLAGGVQYF. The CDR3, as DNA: TGTGCCACCAGTGATACGCTAGCGGGGGGAGTGCAGTATTTT.

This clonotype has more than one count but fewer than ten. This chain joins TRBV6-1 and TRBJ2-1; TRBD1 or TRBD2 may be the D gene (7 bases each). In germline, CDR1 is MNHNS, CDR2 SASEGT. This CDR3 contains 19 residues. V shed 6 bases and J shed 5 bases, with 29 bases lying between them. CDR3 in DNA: TGTGCCAGCAGGGAATCACAGGGGCTTCGGCTAGCGGCTCACAATGAGCAGTTCTTC. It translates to CASRESQGLRLAAHNEQFF.

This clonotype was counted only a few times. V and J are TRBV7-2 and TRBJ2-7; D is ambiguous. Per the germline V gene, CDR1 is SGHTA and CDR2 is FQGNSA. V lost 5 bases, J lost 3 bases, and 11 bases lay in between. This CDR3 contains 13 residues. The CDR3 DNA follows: TGTGCCAGCAGCCCGGACGGGTTCTACGAGCAGTACTTC. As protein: CASSPDGFYEQYF.

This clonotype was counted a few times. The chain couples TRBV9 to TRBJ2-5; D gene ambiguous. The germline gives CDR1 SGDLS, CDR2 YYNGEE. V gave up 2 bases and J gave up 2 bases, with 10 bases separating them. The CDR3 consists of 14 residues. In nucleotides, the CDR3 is TGTGCCAGCAGCGTGTCGGCCGCTCAAGAGACCCAGTACTTC. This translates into CASSVSAAQETQYF.

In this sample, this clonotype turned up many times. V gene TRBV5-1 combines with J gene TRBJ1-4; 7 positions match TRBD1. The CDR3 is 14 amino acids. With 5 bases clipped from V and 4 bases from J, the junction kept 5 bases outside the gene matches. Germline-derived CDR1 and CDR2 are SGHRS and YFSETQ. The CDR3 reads CASSPGQINEKLFF. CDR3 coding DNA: TGCGCCAGCAGTCCGGGACAGATTAATGAAAAACTGTTTTTT.

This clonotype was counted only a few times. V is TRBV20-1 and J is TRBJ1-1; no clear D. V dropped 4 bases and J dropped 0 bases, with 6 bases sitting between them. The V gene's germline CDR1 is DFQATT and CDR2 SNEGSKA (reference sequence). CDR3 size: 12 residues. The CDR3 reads CSAKVMNTEAFF. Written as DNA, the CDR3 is TGCAGTGCTAAGGTTATGAACACTGAAGCTTTCTTT.